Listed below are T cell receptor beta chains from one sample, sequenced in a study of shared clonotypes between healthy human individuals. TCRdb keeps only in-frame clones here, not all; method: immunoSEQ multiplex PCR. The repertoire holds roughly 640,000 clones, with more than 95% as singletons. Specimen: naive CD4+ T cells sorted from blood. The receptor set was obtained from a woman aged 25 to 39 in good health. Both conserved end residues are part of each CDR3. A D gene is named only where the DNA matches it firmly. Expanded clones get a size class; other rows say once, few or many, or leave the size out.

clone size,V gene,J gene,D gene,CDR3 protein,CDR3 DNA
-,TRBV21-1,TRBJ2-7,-,CASSKVNLAATYEQYF,TGTGCCAGCAGCAAAGTAAATCTAGCGGCGACCTACGAGCAGTACTTC
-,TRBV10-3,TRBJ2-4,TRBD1,CAISGADRGDIQYF,TGTGCCATCAGTGGGGCAGACAGGGGTGACATTCAGTACTTC
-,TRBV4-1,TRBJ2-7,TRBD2,CASSQDPSGVRKQYF,TGCGCCAGCAGCCAAGATCCGAGCGGGGTCAGAAAGCAGTACTTC
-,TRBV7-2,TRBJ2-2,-,CASSPGYAGELFF,TGTGCCAGCAGCCCCGGCTACGCCGGGGAGCTGTTTTTT
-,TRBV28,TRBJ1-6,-,CASTLLGRGNSPLHF,TGTGCCAGCACCCTCCTTGGCAGGGGAAATTCACCCCTCCACTTT
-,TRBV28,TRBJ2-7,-,CASSLVRSHEQYF,TGTGCCAGCAGTTTAGTCAGGAGCCACGAGCAGTACTTC
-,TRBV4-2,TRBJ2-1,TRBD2,CASSHPGTSGTNEQFF,TGTGCCAGCAGCCATCCCGGGACTAGCGGGACCAATGAGCAGTTCTTC
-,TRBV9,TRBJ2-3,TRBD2,CASSTLSGRATDTQYF,TGTGCCAGCAGCACTCTAAGCGGGAGGGCCACAGATACGCAGTATTTT
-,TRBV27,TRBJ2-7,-,CASRPGSSYEQYF,TGTGCCAGCAGGCCGGGATCCTCCTACGAGCAGTACTTC
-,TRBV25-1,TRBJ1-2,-,CASSEYRGGYTF,TGTGCCAGCAGTGAATACAGGGGCGGCTACACCTTC
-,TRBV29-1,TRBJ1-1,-,CSVKGERRTEAFF,TGCAGCGTTAAGGGAGAACGCCGCACTGAAGCTTTCTTT
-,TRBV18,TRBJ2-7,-,CASSPQGNYEQYF,TGTGCCAGCTCACCACAGGGGAATTACGAGCAGTACTTC
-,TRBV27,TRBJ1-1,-,CASSLYGRVNTEAFF,TGTGCCAGCAGTTTATATGGGAGAGTGAACACTGAAGCTTTCTTT
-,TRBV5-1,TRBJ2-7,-,CASSPQPSSYEQYF,TGCGCCAGCAGCCCCCAGCCGAGCTCCTACGAGCAGTACTTC
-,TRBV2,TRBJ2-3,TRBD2,CASLRGGADTQYF,TGTGCCAGCCTCCGGGGAGGGGCAGATACGCAGTATTTT
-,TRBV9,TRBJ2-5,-,CASSVGLAGRETQYF,TGTGCCAGCAGCGTAGGCTTGGCGGGGAGGGAGACCCAGTACTTC
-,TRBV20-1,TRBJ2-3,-,CSAPLTDTQYF,TGCAGTGCCCCCCTCACAGATACGCAGTATTTT
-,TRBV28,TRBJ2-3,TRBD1,CASTRVGTGFRDTQYF,TGTGCCAGCACCCGAGTTGGGACAGGGTTTAGAGATACGCAGTATTTT
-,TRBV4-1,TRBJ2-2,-,CASGTESNTGELFF,TGCGCCAGCGGCACGGAGTCGAACACCGGGGAGCTGTTTTTT
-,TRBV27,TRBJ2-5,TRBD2,CASRGTGTSGRAGPRETQYF,TGTGCCAGCAGGGGGACCGGGACTAGCGGGAGGGCCGGTCCCCGAGAGACCCAGTACTTC
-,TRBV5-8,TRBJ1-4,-,CASSFRAPNEKLFF,TGTGCCAGCAGCTTCAGGGCACCGAATGAAAAACTGTTTTTT
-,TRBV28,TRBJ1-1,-,CASSLFPSQEAFF,TGTGCCAGCAGTTTGTTTCCGTCCCAGGAAGCTTTCTTT
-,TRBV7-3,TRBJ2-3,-,CASRRGKRTDTQYF,TGTGCCAGCAGGAGGGGGAAACGCACAGATACGCAGTATTTT
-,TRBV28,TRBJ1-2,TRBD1,CASSGTATAHLRHYGYTF,TGTGCCAGCAGTGGGACAGCCACGGCCCACCTTCGGCATTATGGCTACACCTTC
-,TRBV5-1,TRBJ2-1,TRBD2,CASSPRAGLAGVRFYNEQFF,TGCGCCAGCAGCCCCCGGGCGGGACTAGCGGGAGTTCGGTTCTACAATGAGCAGTTCTTC
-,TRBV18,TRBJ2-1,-,CASSLLGSDEQFF,TGTGCCAGCTCACTATTAGGGTCCGATGAGCAGTTCTTC
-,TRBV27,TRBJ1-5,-,CASSQIPTGSNQPQHF,TGTGCCAGCAGTCAAATTCCTACAGGGAGCAATCAGCCCCAGCATTTT
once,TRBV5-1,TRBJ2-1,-,CASSLGARSSYNEQFF,TGCGCCAGCAGCTTAGGGGCTAGGAGCTCCTACAATGAGCAGTTCTTC
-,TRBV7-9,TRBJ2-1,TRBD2,CASSFAASGRAGEQFF,TGTGCCAGCAGCTTCGCGGCTAGCGGGAGGGCCGGTGAGCAGTTCTTC
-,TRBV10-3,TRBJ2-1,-,CAIMGGQGTYNEQFF,TGTGCCATCATGGGGGGGCAGGGGACCTACAATGAGCAGTTCTTC
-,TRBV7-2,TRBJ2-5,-,CASSSYSGQQETQYF,TGTGCCAGCAGCTCGTATAGCGGCCAACAAGAGACCCAGTACTTC
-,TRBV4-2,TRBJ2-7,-,CASSQAGAAREQYF,TGTGCCAGCAGCCAGGCCGGGGCCGCTCGTGAGCAGTACTTC
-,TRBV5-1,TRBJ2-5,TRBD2,CASSLGLAGVLETQYF,TGCGCCAGCAGCTTGGGACTAGCGGGAGTGTTAGAGACCCAGTACTTC
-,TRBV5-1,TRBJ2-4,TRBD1,CASSSSGTGGSLNIQYF,TGCGCCAGCAGCTCGTCCGGGACAGGGGGCTCCCTAAACATTCAGTACTTC
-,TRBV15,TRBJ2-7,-,CATSRGQRDEQYF,TGTGCCACCAGCAGGGGGCAGCGGGACGAGCAGTACTTC
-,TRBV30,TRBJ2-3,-,CAWSHSMTVTSTDTQYF,TGTGCCTGGAGTCATTCCATGACTGTGACTAGCACAGATACGCAGTATTTT
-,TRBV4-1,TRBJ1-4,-,CASSPKPVREKLFF,TGCGCCAGCAGCCCGAAACCCGTTCGGGAAAAACTGTTTTTT
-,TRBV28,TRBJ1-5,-,CASSLWRIRRDGNEPQHF,TGTGCCAGCAGTTTATGGAGAATACGCCGGGACGGCAACGAGCCCCAGCATTTT
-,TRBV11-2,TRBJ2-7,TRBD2,CASSLGGTSPYEQYF,TGTGCCAGCAGCTTAGGTGGGACTAGCCCGTACGAGCAGTACTTC
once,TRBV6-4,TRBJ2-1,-,CASSVTRNDEQFF,TGTGCCAGCAGTGTTACTAGAAACGATGAGCAGTTCTTC
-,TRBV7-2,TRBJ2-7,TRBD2,CASSLAAGVGYEQYF,TGTGCCAGCAGCTTAGCGGCGGGAGTAGGGTACGAGCAGTACTTC
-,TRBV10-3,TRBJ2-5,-,CAISESGAYQETQYF,TGTGCCATCAGTGAGTCGGGAGCCTACCAAGAGACCCAGTACTTC
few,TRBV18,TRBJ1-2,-,CASSPGGSGYTF,TGTGCCAGCTCACCAGGAGGGTCCGGCTACACCTTC
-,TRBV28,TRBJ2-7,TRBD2,CASTRGGLAGDRGYEQYF,TGTGCCAGCACCCGGGGGGGACTAGCGGGAGACCGCGGCTACGAGCAGTACTTC
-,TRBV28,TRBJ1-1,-,CASSLAGRTEAFF,TGTGCCAGTAGTTTGGCGGGGCGCACTGAAGCTTTCTTT
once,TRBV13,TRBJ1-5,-,CASSFQGNQPQHF,TGTGCCAGCAGCTTTCAGGGCAATCAGCCCCAGCATTTT